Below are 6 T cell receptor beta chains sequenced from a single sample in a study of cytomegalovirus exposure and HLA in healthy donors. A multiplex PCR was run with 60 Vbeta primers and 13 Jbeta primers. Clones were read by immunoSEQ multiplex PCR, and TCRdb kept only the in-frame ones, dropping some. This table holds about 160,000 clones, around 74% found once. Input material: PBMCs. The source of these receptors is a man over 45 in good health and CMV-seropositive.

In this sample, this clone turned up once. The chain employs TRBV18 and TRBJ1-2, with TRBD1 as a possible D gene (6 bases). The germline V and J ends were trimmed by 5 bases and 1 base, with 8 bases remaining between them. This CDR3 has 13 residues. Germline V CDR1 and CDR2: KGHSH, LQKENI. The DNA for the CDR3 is TGTGCCAGCTCAGGGGACATTAACTATGGCTACACCTTC. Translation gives CASSGDINYGYTF.

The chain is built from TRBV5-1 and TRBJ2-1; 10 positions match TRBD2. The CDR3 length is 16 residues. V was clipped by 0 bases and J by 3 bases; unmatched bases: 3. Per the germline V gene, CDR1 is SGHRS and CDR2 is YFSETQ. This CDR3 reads CASSLVAGGRYNEQFF. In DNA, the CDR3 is TGCGCCAGCAGCTTGGTAGCGGGAGGCCGCTACAATGAGCAGTTCTTC.

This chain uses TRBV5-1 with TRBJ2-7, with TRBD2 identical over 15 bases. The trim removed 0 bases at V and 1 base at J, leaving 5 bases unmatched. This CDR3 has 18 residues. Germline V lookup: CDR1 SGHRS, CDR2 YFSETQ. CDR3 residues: CASSLAGLAGGRSYEQYF. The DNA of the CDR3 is TGCGCCAGCAGCTTGGCCGGACTAGCGGGAGGGAGGTCCTACGAGCAGTACTTC.

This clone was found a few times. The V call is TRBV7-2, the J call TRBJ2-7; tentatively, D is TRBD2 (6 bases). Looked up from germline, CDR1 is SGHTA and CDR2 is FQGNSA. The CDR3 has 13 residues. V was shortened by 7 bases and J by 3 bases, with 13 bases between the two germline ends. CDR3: CASKAGPRYEQYF. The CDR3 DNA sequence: TGTGCCAGCAAGGCGGGGCCCCGCTACGAGCAGTACTTC.

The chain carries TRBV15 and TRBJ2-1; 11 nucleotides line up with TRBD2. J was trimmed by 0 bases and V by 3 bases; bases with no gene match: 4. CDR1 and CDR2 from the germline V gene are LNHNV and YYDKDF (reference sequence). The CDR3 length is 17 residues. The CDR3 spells CATSSTSGRLSYNEQFF. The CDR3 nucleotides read TGTGCCACCAGCAGTACTAGCGGGAGACTCTCCTACAATGAGCAGTTCTTC.

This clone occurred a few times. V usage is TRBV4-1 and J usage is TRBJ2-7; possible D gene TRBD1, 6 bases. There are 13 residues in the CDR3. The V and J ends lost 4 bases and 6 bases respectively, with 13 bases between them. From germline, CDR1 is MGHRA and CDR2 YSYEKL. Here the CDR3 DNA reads TGCGCCAGCAGCCCCTGGGCAGGGGTCGAGCAGTACTTC. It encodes CASSPWAGVEQYF.